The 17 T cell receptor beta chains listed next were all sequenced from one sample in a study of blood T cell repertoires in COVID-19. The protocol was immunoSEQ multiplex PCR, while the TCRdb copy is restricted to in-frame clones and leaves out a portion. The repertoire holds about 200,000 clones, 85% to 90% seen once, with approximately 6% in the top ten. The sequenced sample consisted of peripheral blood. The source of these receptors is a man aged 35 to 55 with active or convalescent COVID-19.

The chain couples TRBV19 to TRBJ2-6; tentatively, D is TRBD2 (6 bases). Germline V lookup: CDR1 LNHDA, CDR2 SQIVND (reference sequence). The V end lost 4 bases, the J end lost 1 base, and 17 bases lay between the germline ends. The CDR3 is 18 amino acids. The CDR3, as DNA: TGTGCCAGTAGTACTGGACGCGGCGGGGAGTCTGGGGCCAACGTCCTGACTTTC. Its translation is CASSTGRGGESGANVLTF.

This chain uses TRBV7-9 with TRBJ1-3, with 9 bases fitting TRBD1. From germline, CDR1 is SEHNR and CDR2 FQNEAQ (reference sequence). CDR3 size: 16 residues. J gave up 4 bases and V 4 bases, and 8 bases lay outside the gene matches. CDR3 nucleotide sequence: TGTGCCAGCAGCTCCCCGACCACAGGGGGCGGAAACACCATATATTTT. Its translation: CASSSPTTGGGNTIYF.

CDR3 DNA sequence: TGTGCCAGCAGCTCCCTCTCGGAGCAGTACTTC. As protein: CASSSLSEQYF. The V gene is TRBV11-2, the J gene TRBJ2-7; no definite D call. Trimming pared 4 bases from V and 7 bases from J, leaving 8 bases between. Germline V lookup: CDR1 SGHAT, CDR2 FQNNGV. The CDR3 consists of 11 residues.

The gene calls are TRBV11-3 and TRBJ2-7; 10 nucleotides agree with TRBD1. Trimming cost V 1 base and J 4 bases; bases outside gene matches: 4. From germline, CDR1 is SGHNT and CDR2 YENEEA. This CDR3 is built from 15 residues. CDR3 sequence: CASSLVTGGAYEQYF. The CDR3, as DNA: TGTGCCAGCAGCTTAGTGACAGGGGGCGCATACGAGCAGTACTTC.

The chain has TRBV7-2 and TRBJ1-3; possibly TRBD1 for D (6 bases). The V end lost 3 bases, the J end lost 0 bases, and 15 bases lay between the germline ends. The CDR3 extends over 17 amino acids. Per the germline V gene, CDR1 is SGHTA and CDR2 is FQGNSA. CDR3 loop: CASSFVPTGTSGNTIYF. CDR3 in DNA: TGTGCCAGCAGCTTTGTCCCTACAGGGACCTCTGGAAACACCATATATTTT.

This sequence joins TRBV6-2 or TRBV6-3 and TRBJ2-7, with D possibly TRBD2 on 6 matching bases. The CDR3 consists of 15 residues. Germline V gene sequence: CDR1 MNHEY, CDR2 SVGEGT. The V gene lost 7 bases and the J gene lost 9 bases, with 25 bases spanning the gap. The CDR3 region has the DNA TGTGCCAGCACCCCTCGGAGGGAGGTAAGGCGTGTGCAGTACTTC. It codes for CASTPRREVRRVQYF.

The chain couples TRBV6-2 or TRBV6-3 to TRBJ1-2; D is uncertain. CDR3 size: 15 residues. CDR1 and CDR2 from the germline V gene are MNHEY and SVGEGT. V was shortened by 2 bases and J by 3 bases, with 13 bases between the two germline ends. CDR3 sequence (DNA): TGTGCCAGCAGTTACGGCGGCACGCCATACTATGGCTACACCTTC. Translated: CASSYGGTPYYGYTF.

The CDR3 DNA follows: TGTGCCAGCAGTGACGGGACAGGGGGCTTTTCACCCCTCCACTTT. Encoded protein: CASSDGTGGFSPLHF. The chain is built from TRBV2 and TRBJ1-6, with 12 bases aligning to TRBD1. CDR3 length: 15 amino acids. Germline CDR1 and CDR2: SNHLY and FYNNEI. V shed 3 bases and J 9 bases; nucleotides not matched to a gene: 3.

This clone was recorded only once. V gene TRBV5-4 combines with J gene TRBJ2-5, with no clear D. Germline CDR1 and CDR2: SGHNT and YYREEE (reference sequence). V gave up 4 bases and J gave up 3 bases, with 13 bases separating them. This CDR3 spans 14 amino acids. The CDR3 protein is CASSNWALKETQYF. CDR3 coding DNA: TGTGCCAGCAGCAATTGGGCCTTAAAAGAGACCCAGTACTTC.

CDR3 protein: CASSQKGKGAGELFF. The CDR3 nucleotides read TGCGCCAGCAGCCAAAAGGGAAAGGGGGCCGGGGAGCTGTTTTTT. This rearrangement joins TRBV4-3 to TRBJ2-2; D is possibly TRBD1 (6 bases). Germline V gene lookup returns CDR1 LGHNA and CDR2 YSLEER. This CDR3 has 15 residues. The germline V and J ends were trimmed by 2 bases and 6 bases, with 13 bases remaining between them.

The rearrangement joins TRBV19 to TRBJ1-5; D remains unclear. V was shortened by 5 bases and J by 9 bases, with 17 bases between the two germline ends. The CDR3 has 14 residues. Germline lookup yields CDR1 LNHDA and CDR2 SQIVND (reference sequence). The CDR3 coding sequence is TGTGCCAGTAGTGAGCTGGCCCCACGGGGGCCCCAGCATTTT. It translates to CASSELAPRGPQHF.

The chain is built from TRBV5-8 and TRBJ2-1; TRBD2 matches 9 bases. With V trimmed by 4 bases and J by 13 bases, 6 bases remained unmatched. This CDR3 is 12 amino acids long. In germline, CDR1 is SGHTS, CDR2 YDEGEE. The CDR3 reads CASSRGLASQFF. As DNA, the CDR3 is TGTGCCAGCAGCCGGGGACTAGCAAGCCAGTTCTTC.

The CDR3 coding sequence is TGTGCCAGCTCCCAGGACAGGGCCGGTACCCGTGAAAAACTGTTTTTT. As protein: CASSQDRAGTREKLFF. This chain uses TRBV18 with TRBJ1-4; 8 bases are a match to TRBD1. Germline CDR1 is KGHSH and CDR2 is LQKENI. V lost 6 bases to trimming and J lost 7 bases; unmatched junction nucleotides: 13. The CDR3 contains 16 residues. Complete variable domain (other parts from reference TRBV18 and TRBJ1-4): NAGVMQNPRHLVRRRGQEARLRCSPMKGHSHVYWYRQLPEEGLKFMVYLQKENIIDESGMPKERFSAEFPKEGPSILRIQQVVRGDSAAYFCASSQDRAGTREKLFFGSGTQLSVL.

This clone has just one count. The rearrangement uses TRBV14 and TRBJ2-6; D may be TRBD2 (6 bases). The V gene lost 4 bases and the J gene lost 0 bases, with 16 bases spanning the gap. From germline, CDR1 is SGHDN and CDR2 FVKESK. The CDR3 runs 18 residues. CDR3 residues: CASSRLGLPRSGANVLTF. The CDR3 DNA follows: TGTGCCAGCAGCCGGTTGGGACTCCCCCGCTCTGGGGCCAACGTCCTGACTTTC.

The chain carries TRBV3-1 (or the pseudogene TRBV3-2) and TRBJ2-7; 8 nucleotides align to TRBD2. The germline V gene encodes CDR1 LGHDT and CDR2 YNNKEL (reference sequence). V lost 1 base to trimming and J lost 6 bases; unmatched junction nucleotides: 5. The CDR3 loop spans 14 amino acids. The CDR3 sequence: CASSQVAGPVEQYF. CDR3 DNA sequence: TGTGCCAGCAGCCAAGTAGCGGGACCGGTCGAGCAGTACTTC.

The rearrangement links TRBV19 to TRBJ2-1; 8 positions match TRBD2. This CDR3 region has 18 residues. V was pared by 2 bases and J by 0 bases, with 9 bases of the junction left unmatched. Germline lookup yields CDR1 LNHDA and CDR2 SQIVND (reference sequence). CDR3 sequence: CASSILRSGVSSYNEQFF. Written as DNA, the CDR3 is TGTGCCAGTAGTATACTTCGTAGCGGGGTTAGCTCCTACAATGAGCAGTTCTTC.

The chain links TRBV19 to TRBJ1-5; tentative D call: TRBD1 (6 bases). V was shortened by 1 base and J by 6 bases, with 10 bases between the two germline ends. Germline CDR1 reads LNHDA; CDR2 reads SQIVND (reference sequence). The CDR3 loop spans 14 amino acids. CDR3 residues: CASSIAQGGQPQHF. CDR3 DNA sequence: TGTGCCAGTAGTATAGCCCAAGGGGGTCAGCCCCAGCATTTT.